One T cell receptor beta chain is described in this entry. The data were taken from a study of blood T cell repertoires in COVID-19. Study details: Samples representing acute and convalescent COVID-19 were sourced from the United States, Italy and Spain. In each case, the material was cDNA or gDNA derived from T cells, B-cell-depleted T cells, or PBMCs.

Original handling: For nucleated cells, counts were estimated from reference gene primer amplification. Clones were sequenced by immunoSEQ multiplex PCR, and TCRdb holds only the in-frame ones, with some missing. V, J and clone size are those of that table, while D and trimming were read from the DNA. Of about 140,000 clones listed, about 85% are singletons. CDR1 ENHRY and CDR2 SYGVKD come from the germline V gene. The J segment lost 1 base and the V segment lost 7 bases, leaving 6 bases of the junction unmatched. The CDR3 spans 15 residues. This sequence originates from a human donor with acute or convalescent COVID-19. The donor label of this sample is uncertain. Sequencing used peripheral blood. This sequence joins TRBV10-3 and TRBJ1-2, with 10 bases that match TRBD1. In nucleotides, the CDR3 is TGTGCCATCACTTGGACAGGGGGAGGTAACTATGGCTACACCTTC. Its translation is CAITWTGGGNYGYTF.